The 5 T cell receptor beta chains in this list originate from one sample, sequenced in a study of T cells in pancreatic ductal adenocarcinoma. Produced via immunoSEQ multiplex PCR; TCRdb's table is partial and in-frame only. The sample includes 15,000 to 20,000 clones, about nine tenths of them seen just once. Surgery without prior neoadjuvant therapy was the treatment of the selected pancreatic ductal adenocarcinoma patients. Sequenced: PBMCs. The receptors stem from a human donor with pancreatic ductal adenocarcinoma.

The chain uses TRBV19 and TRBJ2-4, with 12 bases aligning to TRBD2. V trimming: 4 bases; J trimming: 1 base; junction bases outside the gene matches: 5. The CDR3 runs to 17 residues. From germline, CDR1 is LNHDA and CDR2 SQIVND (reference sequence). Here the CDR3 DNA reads TGTGCCAGTAGTAGACTAGCGGGGGATAGGGCCAAAAACATTCAGTACTTC. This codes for CASSRLAGDRAKNIQYF.

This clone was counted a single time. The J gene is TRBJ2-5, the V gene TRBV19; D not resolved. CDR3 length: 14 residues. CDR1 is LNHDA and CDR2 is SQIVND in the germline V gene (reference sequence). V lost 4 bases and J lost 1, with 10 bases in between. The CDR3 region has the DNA TGTGCCAGTAGTAGGCAGACTCTCCAAGAGACCCAGTACTTC. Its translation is CASSRQTLQETQYF.

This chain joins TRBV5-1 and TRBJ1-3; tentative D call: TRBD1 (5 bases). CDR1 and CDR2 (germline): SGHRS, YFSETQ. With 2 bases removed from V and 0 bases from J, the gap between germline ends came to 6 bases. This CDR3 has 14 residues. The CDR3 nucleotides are TGCGCCAGCAGCTTCGACAGCTCTGGAAACACCATATATTTT. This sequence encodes CASSFDSSGNTIYF.

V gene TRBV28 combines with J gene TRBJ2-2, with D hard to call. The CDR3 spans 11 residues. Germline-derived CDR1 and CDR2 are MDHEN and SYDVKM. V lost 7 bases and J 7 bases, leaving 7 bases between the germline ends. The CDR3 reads CASTTGGELFF. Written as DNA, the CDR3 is TGTGCCAGCACCACGGGCGGGGAGCTGTTTTTT. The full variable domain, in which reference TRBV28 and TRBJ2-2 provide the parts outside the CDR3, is DVKVTQSSRYLVKRTGEKVFLECVQDMDHENMFWYRQDPGLGLRLIYFSYDVKMKEKGDIPEGYSVSREKKERFSLILESASTNQTSMYLCASTTGGELFFGEGSRLTVL.

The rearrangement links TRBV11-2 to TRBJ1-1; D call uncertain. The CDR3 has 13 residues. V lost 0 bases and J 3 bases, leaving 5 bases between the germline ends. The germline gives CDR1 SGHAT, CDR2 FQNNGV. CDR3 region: CASSLEGDTEAFF. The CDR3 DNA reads TGTGCCAGCAGCTTAGAGGGCGACACTGAAGCTTTCTTT.